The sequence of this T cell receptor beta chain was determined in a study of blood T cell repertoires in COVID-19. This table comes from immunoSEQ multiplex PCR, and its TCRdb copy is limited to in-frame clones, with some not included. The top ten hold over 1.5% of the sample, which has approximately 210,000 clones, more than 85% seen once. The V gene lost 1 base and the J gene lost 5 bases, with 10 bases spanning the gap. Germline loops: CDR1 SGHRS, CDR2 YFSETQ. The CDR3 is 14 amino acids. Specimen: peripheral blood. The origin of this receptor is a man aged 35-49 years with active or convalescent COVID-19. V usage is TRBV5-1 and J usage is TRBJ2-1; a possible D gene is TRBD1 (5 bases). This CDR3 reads CASSLSDSNNEQFF. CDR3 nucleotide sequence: TGCGCCAGCAGCTTGTCCGACAGTAACAATGAGCAGTTCTTC.